The present TCR beta chain was sequenced within a study of T cells in localized non-small cell lung cancer. To note about this clone: Its antigen is not known.

The V gene's germline CDR1 is SGHNT and CDR2 YYREEE (reference sequence). This CDR3 has 18 residues. V was pared by 0 bases and J by 7 bases, with 25 bases between. General study findings and limits: Compared with tumor, uninvolved adjacent lung displayed greater T cell clonality, ranking highest overall. A median of about 50 clones ranked among the top 100 in tumor appeared in adjacent lung. Heterogeneity stays possible, as sequencing covered only one tumor region.

The repertoire was sequenced with immunoSEQ multiplex PCR; TCRdb's copy has only in-frame clones and lacks some. The sample includes 50,000 or so clones, approximately 82% of them seen just once. This TCR derives from a female donor of 60 years or more with stage II squamous cell lung carcinoma. V is TRBV5-4 and J is TRBJ1-2, with D unresolved. The sample here was peripheral blood, taken before any cancer treatment. Here the CDR3 reads CASSLEPGGSPNSGGYTF. The DNA of the CDR3 is TGTGCCAGCAGCTTGGAGCCTGGCGGCAGCCCCAATTCGGGTGGCTACACCTTC.